This paragraph covers one T cell receptor (beta chain) sequence. Per the original methods: Estimation of nucleated cell counts was performed using reference gene primer amplification. Clones were sequenced by immunoSEQ multiplex PCR, and TCRdb holds only the in-frame ones, with some missing. That table gives V, J and clone size, and the DNA gave D and trimming. The sample carries under 250,000 clones, around 84% recorded once. Trimming left V 3 bases short and J 6 bases short, with 7 bases between. The CDR3 has 12 residues. The germline CDR1 and CDR2 sequences are SGHNT and YENEEA. The source of the sample is a study of blood T cell repertoires in COVID-19. Study-wide context: The analysed material was cDNA or gDNA that came from T cells, B-cell-depleted T cells, or PBMCs.

The chain employs TRBV11-3 and TRBJ2-3, with no clear D. The sequence came from a woman aged 60 to 75 who had recovered from COVID-19. Input material: peripheral blood. The CDR3 region has the DNA TGTGCCAGCAGCTTCACTTCCGATACGCAGTATTTT. It yields the protein CASSFTSDTQYF.